This T cell receptor (beta chain) was profiled in a study of CD8 T cells in ankylosing spondylitis. Findings and caveats of the study: Under 10 highly homologous variants formed a TCR beta motif that appeared characteristic of ankylosing spondylitis blood. Clones linked to the disease showed a CD8+ phenotype. They occurred at relatively low frequencies in peripheral blood. Some motif variants were previously reported in reactive arthritis synovial fluid and blood.

The CDR3 length is 17 residues. The V end was cut by 5 bases, the J end by 7 bases, with 23 bases between. In germline, CDR1 is SGHTA, CDR2 FQGNSA. With respect to this clonotype: Its cognate antigen is unknown.

TCRdb recomputed calls from the 5' RACE reads with MiXCR, one row per CDR3 protein. This table has 90,000 to 100,000 distinct CDR3 sequences, roughly 8.7% appearing once. The chain joins TRBV7-2 to TRBJ2-2, with a possible D match to TRBD2 (6 bases). The sample was blood, either unsorted or a sorted T cell fraction (not recorded which). This receptor was taken from a male donor with ankylosing spondylitis or in good health (not recorded which). CDR3 sequence: CASSRDGTGFGNGELFF. The CDR3 DNA is TGTGCCAGCAGCCGAGACGGGACTGGCTTCGGGAACGGGGAGCTGTTTTTT.